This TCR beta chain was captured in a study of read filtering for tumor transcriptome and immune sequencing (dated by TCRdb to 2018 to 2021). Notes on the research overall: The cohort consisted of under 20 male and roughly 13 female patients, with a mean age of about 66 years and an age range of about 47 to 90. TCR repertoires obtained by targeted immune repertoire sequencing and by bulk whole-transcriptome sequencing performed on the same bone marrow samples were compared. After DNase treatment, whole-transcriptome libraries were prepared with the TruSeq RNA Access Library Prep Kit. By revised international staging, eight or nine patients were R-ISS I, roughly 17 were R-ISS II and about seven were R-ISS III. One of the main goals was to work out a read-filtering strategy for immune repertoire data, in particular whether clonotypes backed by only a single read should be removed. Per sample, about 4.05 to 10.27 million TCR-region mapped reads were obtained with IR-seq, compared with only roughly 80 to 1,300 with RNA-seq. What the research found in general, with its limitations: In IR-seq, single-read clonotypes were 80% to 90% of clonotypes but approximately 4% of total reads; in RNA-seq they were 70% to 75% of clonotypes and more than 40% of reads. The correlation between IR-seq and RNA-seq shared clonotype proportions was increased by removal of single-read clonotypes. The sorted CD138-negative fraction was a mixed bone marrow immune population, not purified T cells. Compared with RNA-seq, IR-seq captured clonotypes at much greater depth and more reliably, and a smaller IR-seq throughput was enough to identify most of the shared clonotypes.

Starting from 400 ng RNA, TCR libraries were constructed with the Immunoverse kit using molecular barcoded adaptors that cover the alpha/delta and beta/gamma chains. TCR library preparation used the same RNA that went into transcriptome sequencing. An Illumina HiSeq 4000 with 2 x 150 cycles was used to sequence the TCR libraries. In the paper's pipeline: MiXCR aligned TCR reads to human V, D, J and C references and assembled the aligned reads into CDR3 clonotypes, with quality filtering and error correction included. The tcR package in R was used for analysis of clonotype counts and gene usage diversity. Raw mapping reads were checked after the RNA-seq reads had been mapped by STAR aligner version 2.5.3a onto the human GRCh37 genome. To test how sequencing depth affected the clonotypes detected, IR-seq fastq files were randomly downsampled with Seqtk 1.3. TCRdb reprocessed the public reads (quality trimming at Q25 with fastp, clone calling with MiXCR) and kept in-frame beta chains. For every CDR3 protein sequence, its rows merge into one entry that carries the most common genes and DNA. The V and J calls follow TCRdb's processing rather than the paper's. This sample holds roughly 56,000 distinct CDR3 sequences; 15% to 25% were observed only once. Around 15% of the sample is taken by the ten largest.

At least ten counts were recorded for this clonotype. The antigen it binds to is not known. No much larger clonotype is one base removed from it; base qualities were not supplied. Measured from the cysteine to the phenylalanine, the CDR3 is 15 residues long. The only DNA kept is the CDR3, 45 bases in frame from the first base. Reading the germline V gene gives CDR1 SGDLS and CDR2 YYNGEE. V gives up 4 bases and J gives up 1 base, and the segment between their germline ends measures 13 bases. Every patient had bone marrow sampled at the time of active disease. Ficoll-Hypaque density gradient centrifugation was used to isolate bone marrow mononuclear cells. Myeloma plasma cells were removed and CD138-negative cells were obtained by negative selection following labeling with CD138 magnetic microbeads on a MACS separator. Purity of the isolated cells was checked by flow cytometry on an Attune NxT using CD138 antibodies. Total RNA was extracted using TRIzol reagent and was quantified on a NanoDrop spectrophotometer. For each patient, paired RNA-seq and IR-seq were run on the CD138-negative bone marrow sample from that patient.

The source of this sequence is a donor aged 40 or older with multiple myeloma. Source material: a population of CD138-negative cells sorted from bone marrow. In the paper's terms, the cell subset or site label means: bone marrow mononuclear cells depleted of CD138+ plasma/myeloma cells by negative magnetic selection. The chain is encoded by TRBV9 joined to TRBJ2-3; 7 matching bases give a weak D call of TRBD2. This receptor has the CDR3 CASSPEGGGTDTQYF. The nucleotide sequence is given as TGTGCCAGCAGCCCCGAAGGGGGGGGCACAGATACGCAGTATTTT.